The sequence of this T cell receptor beta chain was determined in a study of T-cell reconstitution after alpha-beta-depleted transplantation in children. This clonotype was observed a few times. Researchers prepared the TCRbeta library using unique molecular identifiers, the study reports. MiXCR, run by TCRdb on the PCR reads, gives a single entry per CDR3 protein. This sample has a few hundred thousand distinct CDR3 sequences, with roughly 13% found just once. CDR1 is DFQATT and CDR2 is SNEGSKA in the germline V gene (reference sequence). V shed 6 bases, J shed 7 bases, and the junction held 4 bases outside the gene matches. This CDR3 is built from 12 residues.

This receptor was taken from a male patient aged 10 to 17 who had a stem cell transplant for acute myeloid leukemia, so the T cells may come from the graft donor. The rearrangement joins TRBV20-1 to TRBJ2-2; 8 positions match TRBD1. Source: PBMCs, mostly from graft donor cells, taken 360 days after TCRalphabeta/CD19-depleted stem cell transplant. CDR3 sequence: CSADREIGELFF. The CDR3 coding sequence is TGCAGTGCGGACAGGGAAATCGGGGAGCTGTTTTTT.